Described below is a single T cell receptor beta chain sequence and its context. V dropped 0 bases and J dropped 5 bases, with 8 bases sitting between them. The germline V gene has CDR1 SGHKS and CDR2 YYEKEE (reference sequence). The CDR3 spans 13 residues. The data derive from a study of shared clonotypes between healthy human individuals. Using immunoSEQ multiplex PCR, the repertoire was profiled, and TCRdb retains in-frame clones only, with some absent. In the table there are approximately 980,000 clones, approximately 80% of which are singletons. Sequencing used memory CD4+ T cells sorted from blood. Subset denoted: CD45RA-negative fraction. V gene TRBV5-5 combines with J gene TRBJ1-2; a weak D match, TRBD1 (5 bases). This clonotype originated in a young man in good health. Here the CDR3 reads CASSLVWGYGYTF. For the CDR3, the DNA is TGTGCCAGCAGCTTGGTATGGGGGTATGGCTACACCTTC.